Sequencing of this T cell receptor beta chain was carried out in a study of regulatory T cells in long-lasting Graves disease. Indicated time point: newly diagnosed GD, antithyroid drugs for less than 3 months. RNA isolated from PBMCs was used to make the TCR library. Through Arm-PCR of CDR3 regions and iRepertoire HTBI primers, TCR beta libraries were built. TCRdb re-called the multiplex PCR reads through MiXCR, storing one row per CDR3 protein. Of fewer than 400,000 distinct CDR3 sequences in the sample, 15% to 20% were seen once. Trimming cost V 6 bases and J 1 base, with 15 bases left between them. This CDR3 region has 15 residues.

V usage is TRBV12-3 or TRBV12-4 and J usage is TRBJ2-5, with D possibly being TRBD2 (6 bases). Sequencing was performed on peripheral blood mononuclear cells (PBMCs), taken at new diagnosis, from a patient treated with antithyroid drugs. This TCR came from a female donor with Graves disease. Here the CDR3 reads CASRPEGGFQETQYF. CDR3 DNA: TGTGCCAGCAGGCCGGAGGGCGGGTTCCAAGAGACCCAGTACTTC.